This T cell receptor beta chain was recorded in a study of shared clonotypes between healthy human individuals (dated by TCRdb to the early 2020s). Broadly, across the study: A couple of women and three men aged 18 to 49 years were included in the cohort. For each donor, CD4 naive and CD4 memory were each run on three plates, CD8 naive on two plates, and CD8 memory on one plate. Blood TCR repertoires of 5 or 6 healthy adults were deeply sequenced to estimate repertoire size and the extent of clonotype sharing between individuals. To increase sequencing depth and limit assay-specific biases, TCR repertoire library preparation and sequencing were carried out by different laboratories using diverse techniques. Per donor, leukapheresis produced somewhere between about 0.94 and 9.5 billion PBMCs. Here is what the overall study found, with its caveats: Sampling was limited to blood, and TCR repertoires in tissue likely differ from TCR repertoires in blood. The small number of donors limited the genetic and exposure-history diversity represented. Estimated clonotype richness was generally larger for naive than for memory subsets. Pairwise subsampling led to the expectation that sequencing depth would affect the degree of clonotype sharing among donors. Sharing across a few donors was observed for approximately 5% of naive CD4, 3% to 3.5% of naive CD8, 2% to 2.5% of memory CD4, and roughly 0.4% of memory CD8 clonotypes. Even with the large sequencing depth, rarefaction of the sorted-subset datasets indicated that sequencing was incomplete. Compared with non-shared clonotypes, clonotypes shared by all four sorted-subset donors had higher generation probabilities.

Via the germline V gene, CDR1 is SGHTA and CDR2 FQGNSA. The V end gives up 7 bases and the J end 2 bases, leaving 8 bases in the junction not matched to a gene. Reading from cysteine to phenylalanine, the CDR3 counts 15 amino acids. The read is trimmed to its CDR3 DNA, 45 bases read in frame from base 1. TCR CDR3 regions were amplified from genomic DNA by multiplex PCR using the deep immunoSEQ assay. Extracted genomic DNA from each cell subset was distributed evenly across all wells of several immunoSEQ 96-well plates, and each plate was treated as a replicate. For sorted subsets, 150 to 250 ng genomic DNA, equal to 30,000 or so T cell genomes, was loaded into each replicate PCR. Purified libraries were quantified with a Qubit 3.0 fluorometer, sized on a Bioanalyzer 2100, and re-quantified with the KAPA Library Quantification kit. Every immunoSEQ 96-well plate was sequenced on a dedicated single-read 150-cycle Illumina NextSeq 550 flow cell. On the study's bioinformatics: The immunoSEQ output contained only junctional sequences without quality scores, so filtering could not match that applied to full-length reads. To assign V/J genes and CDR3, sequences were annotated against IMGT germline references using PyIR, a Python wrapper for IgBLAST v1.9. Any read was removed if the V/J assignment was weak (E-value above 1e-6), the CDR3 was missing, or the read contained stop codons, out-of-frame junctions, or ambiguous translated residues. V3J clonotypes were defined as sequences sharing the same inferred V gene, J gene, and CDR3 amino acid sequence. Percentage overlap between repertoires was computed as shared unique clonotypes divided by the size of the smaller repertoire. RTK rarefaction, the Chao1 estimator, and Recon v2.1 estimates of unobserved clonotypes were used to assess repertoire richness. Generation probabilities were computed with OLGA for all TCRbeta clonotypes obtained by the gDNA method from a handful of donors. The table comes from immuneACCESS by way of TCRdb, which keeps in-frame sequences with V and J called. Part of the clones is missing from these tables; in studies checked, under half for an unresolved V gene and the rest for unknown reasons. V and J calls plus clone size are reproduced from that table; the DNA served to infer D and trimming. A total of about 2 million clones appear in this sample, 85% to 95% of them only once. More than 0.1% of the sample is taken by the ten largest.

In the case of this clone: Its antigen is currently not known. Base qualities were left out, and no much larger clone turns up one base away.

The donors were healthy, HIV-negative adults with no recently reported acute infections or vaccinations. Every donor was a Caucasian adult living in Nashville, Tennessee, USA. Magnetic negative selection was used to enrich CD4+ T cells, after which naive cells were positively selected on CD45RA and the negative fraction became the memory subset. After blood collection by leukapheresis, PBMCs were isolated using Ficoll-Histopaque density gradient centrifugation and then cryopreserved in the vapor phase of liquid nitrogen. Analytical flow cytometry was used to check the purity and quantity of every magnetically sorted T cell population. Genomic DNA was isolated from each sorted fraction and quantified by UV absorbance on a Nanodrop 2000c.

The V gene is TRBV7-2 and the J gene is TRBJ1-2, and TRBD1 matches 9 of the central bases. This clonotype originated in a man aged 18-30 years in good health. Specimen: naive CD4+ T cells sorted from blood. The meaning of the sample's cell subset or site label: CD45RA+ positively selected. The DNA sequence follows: TGTGCCAGCATCCTAGGGACAGGGCTAAACTATGGCTACACCTTC. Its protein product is CASILGTGLNYGYTF. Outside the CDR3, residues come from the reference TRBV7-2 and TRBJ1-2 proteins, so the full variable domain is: GAGVSQSPSNKVTEKGKDVELRCDPISGHTALYWYRQSLGQGLEFLIYFQGNSAPDKSGLPSDRFSAERTGGSVSTLTIQRTQQEDSAVYLCASILGTGLNYGYTFGSGTRLTVV.